What follows is one TCR beta chain and its context. The CDR3 totals 14 residues. Trimming shortened V by 5 bases and J by 2 bases, and 11 bases separated the two germline ends. CDR1 is MNHEY, CDR2 SMNVEV, per germline (reference sequence). Repertoires were generated with immunoSEQ multiplex PCR, while TCRdb's copy carries only in-frame clones and drops some. The sample records 40,000 or so clones, 91% being singletons. The record originates from a study of T cell changes during pregnancy in multiple sclerosis. This sequence joins TRBV27 and TRBJ2-3; a possible D gene is TRBD2 (6 bases). This receptor was obtained from a female donor with multiple sclerosis, enrolled in a pregnancy study. The specimen comprised CD8+ T cells from peripheral blood mononuclear cells, sampled after pregnancy. CDR3 sequence reads: CASSRREYTDTQYF. The CDR3 coding sequence is TGTGCCAGCAGTCGGCGGGAATACACAGATACGCAGTATTTT.